These 22 T cell receptor beta chains were sequenced from one sample in a study of beta chain features in type 1 diabetes. What was sequenced were expressed TCRB transcripts, since all of the isolated RNA had been reverse transcribed. The protocol was immunoSEQ multiplex PCR, while the TCRdb copy is restricted to in-frame clones and leaves out a portion. The sample contains 130,000 to 150,000 clones, approximately 9.2% of which appear only once. The sample taken for sequencing was central memory CD4+ T cells from blood. The receptors come from a man aged 18 to 30 in good health.

This chain uses TRBV2 with TRBJ2-2; perhaps TRBD1 as D (5 bases). Germline V CDR1 and CDR2: SNHLY, FYNNEI. Trimming pared 6 bases from V and 0 bases from J, leaving 11 bases between. The CDR3 has 15 amino acids. In nucleotides, the CDR3 is TGTGCCAGCAGGTTCGACAGAGCGAACACCGGGGAGCTGTTTTTT. Encoded protein: CASRFDRANTGELFF.

This clone has more than one count but fewer than ten. The CDR3 loop reads CASRSDRSLYEQYF. The CDR3 bases are TGTGCCAGCAGATCGGACAGGAGTCTCTACGAGCAGTACTTC. The rearrangement links TRBV11-2 to TRBJ2-7; 7 nucleotides match TRBD1. Germline values: CDR1 SGHAT, CDR2 FQNNGV. Trimming removed 6 bases from V and 3 bases from J; junction bases left unmatched: 8. The CDR3 runs to 14 residues.

This clone was counted a few times. This chain links TRBV7-2 with TRBJ1-4; 8 nucleotides align to TRBD1. This CDR3 region has 16 residues. V dropped 5 bases and J dropped 3; count of bases not matched to a gene: 8. The germline V gene has CDR1 SGHTA and CDR2 FQGNSA. CDR3 sequence: CASSPRQGLANEKLFF. The CDR3 DNA reads TGTGCCAGCAGCCCTCGACAGGGGTTGGCTAATGAAAAACTGTTTTTT.

This clone came up many times. The V gene is TRBV29-1, the J gene TRBJ2-7, with 7 bases matching TRBD1. CDR1 SQVTM and CDR2 ANQGSEA come from the germline V gene. The CDR3 is 12 amino acids. The ends lost 6 bases at V and 4 bases at J; junction bases unmatched: 6. DNA for the CDR3: TGCAGCGTGGCCGGGACAGCGTACGAGCAGTACTTC. Translated, it gives CSVAGTAYEQYF.

This chain links TRBV6-6 with TRBJ1-5, with 8 bases lining up with TRBD1. There are 15 residues in the CDR3. Germline CDR1 MNHNY, CDR2 SVGAGI (reference sequence). J was trimmed by 2 bases and V by 8 bases; bases with no gene match: 8. The CDR3 DNA follows: TGTGCCAGCGCCGTTACAGGGGGGGGCAATCAGCCCCAGCATTTT. Protein: CASAVTGGGNQPQHF.

This clone was counted ten times or more. The J gene is TRBJ1-2, the V gene TRBV28, with 8 bases aligning to TRBD1. This CDR3 spans 14 amino acids. Germline V gene lookup returns CDR1 MDHEN and CDR2 SYDVKM. The V segment lost 1 base and the J segment 8 bases; nucleotides outside the gene matches: 6. The CDR3 DNA sequence: TGTGCCAGCAGTTTATTTGGACAGGGTAGAGGCTACACCTTC. This translates into CASSLFGQGRGYTF.

The chain carries TRBV6-5 and TRBJ2-7; TRBD1 is a possible D gene (6 bases). The CDR3 consists of 16 residues. In germline, CDR1 is MNHEY, CDR2 SVGAGI. Trimming pared 2 bases from V and 3 bases from J, leaving 17 bases between. The CDR3 DNA sequence: TGTGCCAGCAGTTACACCTGGGGGCGGTATCTCTACGAGCAGTACTTC. Translated, it gives CASSYTWGRYLYEQYF.

This clone was counted only a few times. The gene calls are TRBV2 and TRBJ1-3, with D tentatively TRBD1 (5 bases). V was cut by 7 bases and J by 3 bases, with 13 bases left in between. This CDR3 spans 14 amino acids. The germline V gene encodes CDR1 SNHLY and CDR2 FYNNEI. The DNA for the CDR3 is TGTGCCAGCACCAACCAGGGTAGTGGAAACACCATATATTTT. Its protein is CASTNQGSGNTIYF.

CDR3 coding DNA: TGTGCCAGCCGCCCCGGGACAGACAATTCACCCCTCCACTTT. Amino acid sequence: CASRPGTDNSPLHF. The rearrangement joins TRBV28 to TRBJ1-6, with TRBD1 identical over 7 bases. J lost 7 bases, V lost 8 bases, and 8 bases had no gene match. CDR3 length: 14 residues. Germline assignment: CDR1 MDHEN and CDR2 SYDVKM.

A few counts support this clone. This rearrangement joins TRBV28 to TRBJ1-2; 7 bases align to TRBD1. Germline assignment: CDR1 MDHEN and CDR2 SYDVKM. The CDR3 has 12 amino acids. V shed 5 bases, J shed 5 bases, and the junction held 2 bases outside the gene matches. CDR3 bases: TGTGCCAGCAGTGACAGGGATTATGGCTACACCTTC. Its protein is CASSDRDYGYTF.

This chain uses TRBV6-1 with TRBJ2-1, with 9 nucleotides matching TRBD1. V lost 4 bases and J lost 6; bases outside the gene matches: 7. CDR1 is MNHNS and CDR2 is SASEGT in the germline V gene. The CDR3 extends over 15 amino acids. The CDR3 coding sequence is TGTGCCAGCAGTGGATTAGGGACAGGGTCCAATGAGCAGTTCTTC. Protein product: CASSGLGTGSNEQFF.

DNA of the CDR3: TGTGCCAGCAGCTTAGGGGGGGTGTACAATGAGCAGTTCTTC. Protein: CASSLGGVYNEQFF. The V call is TRBV7-3, the J call TRBJ2-1; 7 bases line up with TRBD2. Germline V lookup: CDR1 SGHTA, CDR2 FQGTGA. The CDR3 runs 14 residues. The J segment lost 4 bases and the V segment lost 2 bases, leaving 2 bases of the junction unmatched.

This clone was seen a handful of times. V gene TRBV10-3 combines with J gene TRBJ1-5, with a weak D call TRBD1 (6 bases). V lost 6 bases to trimming and J lost 0 bases, with 12 bases between them. The CDR3 runs 15 residues. Germline CDR1 and CDR2: ENHRY and SYGVKD. The CDR3 sequence: CAIRADSNSNQPQHF. The CDR3 coding sequence is TGTGCCATCAGGGCGGACAGCAATAGCAATCAGCCCCAGCATTTT.

The chain joins TRBV28 to TRBJ1-2; 8 bases map to TRBD1. The CDR3 is 15 residues long. Per the germline V gene, CDR1 is MDHEN and CDR2 is SYDVKM. V lost 6 bases, J lost 2 bases, and 8 bases stayed unmatched. CDR3 loop: CASRPGQDINYGYTF. The DNA for the CDR3 is TGTGCCAGCAGGCCGGGACAGGACATAAACTATGGCTACACCTTC.

This clone was counted a few times. V and J are TRBV9 and TRBJ2-5; D might be TRBD2 (5 bases). Trimming removed 4 bases from V and 2 bases from J, with 21 bases in between. The CDR3 sequence is 17 residues long. From germline, CDR1 is SGDLS and CDR2 YYNGEE. CDR3 protein: CASSPRTVFLGQETQYF. CDR3 nucleotides: TGTGCCAGCAGCCCCCGGACTGTCTTCTTGGGTCAAGAGACCCAGTACTTC.

This clone was seen a few times. The V and J genes are TRBV27 and TRBJ1-5; D might be TRBD1 (6 bases). Germline CDR1 MNHEY, CDR2 SMNVEV (reference sequence). The CDR3 length is 16 residues. Deletions cut 6 bases from V and 4 bases from J, with 19 bases between. The CDR3 DNA reads as TGTGCCAGCAGGACAGTGACAGGAGGTACGAATCAGCCCCAGCATTTT. This translates into CASRTVTGGTNQPQHF.

Only a few counts were recorded for this clone. The CDR3 loop is CASSLMGGALNEQFF. The CDR3 nucleotides are TGTGCCAGCAGCTTAATGGGGGGGGCTCTGAATGAGCAGTTCTTC. V and J are TRBV7-9 and TRBJ2-1; D is perhaps TRBD2 (7 bases). V lost 2 bases to trimming and J lost 7 bases, with 15 bases between them. Germline lookup yields CDR1 SEHNR and CDR2 FQNEAQ (reference sequence). The CDR3 runs 15 residues.

This clone was counted only a few times. The chain links TRBV14 to TRBJ1-4; 10 nucleotides align to TRBD1. This CDR3 has 16 residues. The ends lost 1 base at V and 8 bases at J; junction bases unmatched: 7. Germline loops: CDR1 SGHDN, CDR2 FVKESK. The CDR3 nucleotides read TGTGCCAGCAGCCAAGCGGGGACAGGGGTACGGGAAAAACTGTTTTTT. Protein product: CASSQAGTGVREKLFF. Based on the CDR3 plus reference TRBV14 and TRBJ1-4, the full variable domain is EAGVTQFPSHSVIEKGQTVTLRCDPISGHDNLYWYRRVMGKEIKFLLHFVKESKQDESGMPNNRFLAERTGGTYSTLKVQPAELEDSGVYFCASSQAGTGVREKLFFGSGTQLSVL.

This clone was seen a few times. The chain employs TRBV4-2 and TRBJ1-1; maybe TRBD1 (5 bases). The germline gives CDR1 LGHNA, CDR2 YNFKEQ. Trimming took 0 bases from V and 1 from J, leaving 15 bases between them. The CDR3 sequence is 17 residues long. The CDR3 bases are TGTGCCAGCAGCCAAGAAGGGTTGGGAGGGGCGAACACTGAAGCTTTCTTT. Amino acid sequence: CASSQEGLGGANTEAFF.

This clone has just a few counts. V is TRBV7-2 and J is TRBJ1-2, with TRBD1 identical over 9 bases. The CDR3 sequence is 13 residues long. V lost 7 bases to trimming and J lost 8 bases; unmatched junction nucleotides: 8. Germline lookup yields CDR1 SGHTA and CDR2 FQGNSA. The CDR3 protein is CASTTDRGKGYTF. The CDR3 coding sequence is TGTGCCAGCACCACGGACAGGGGAAAAGGCTACACCTTC.

This chain links TRBV7-6 with TRBJ2-6, with a tentative D call TRBD1 (6 bases). The CDR3 covers 16 residues. The V end was cut by 5 bases, the J end by 1 base, with 12 bases between. Germline assignment: CDR1 SGHVS and CDR2 FNYEAQ. The CDR3 spells CASSGSRGSGANVLTF. CDR3 DNA sequence: TGTGCCAGCAGCGGTAGCAGGGGTTCTGGGGCCAACGTCCTGACTTTC.

V and J are TRBV7-6 and TRBJ2-3; TRBD1 might be the D (6 bases). V shed 0 bases and J shed 5 bases, with 12 bases lying between them. The germline V gene encodes CDR1 SGHVS and CDR2 FNYEAQ. This CDR3 region has 15 residues. The DNA of the CDR3 is TGTGCCAGCAGCTTAGCGAGTGCAGGGGTAGATACGCAGTATTTT. Protein product: CASSLASAGVDTQYF.